The clone carrying this TCR beta chain was recorded a few times. This sample is part of a study of blood T cell repertoires in COVID-19. The overall study: The origin of the acute and convalescent COVID-19 samples was the United States, Italy and Spain. T cells, B-cell-depleted T cells, or PBMCs supplied cDNA or gDNA.

Per the authors' pipeline: Reference gene primer amplification gave nucleated cell count estimates. The data were produced by immunoSEQ multiplex PCR, yet TCRdb's version contains in-frame clones alone and is incomplete. Clonal size and the V and J genes are those of that table, whereas D and trimming came from the DNA. The data show approximately 150,000 clones, 75% to 85% seen once. The CDR3 runs 16 residues. The germline CDR1 and CDR2 sequences are SGHRS and YFSETQ. V lost 4 bases and J lost 5; bases outside the gene matches: 11. The V gene is TRBV5-1, the J gene TRBJ2-3; 9 bases agree with TRBD2. Material: peripheral blood. The TCR was taken from a woman aged 45-65 years in a cohort sampled during active or convalescent COVID-19. CDR3 region: CASSIGLALTQDTQYF. The CDR3, as DNA: TGCGCCAGCAGCATAGGACTAGCGTTAACCCAAGATACGCAGTATTTT.